The clone carrying this TCR beta chain was counted a single time. TCRdb's table, derived via immunoSEQ multiplex PCR, lists solely in-frame clones and lacks some. The sample lists 200,000 or so clones, roughly 92% occurring once. This sample stems from a study of T cell responses to AZD1222 COVID-19 vaccine. The V end lost 2 bases, the J end lost 0 bases, and 10 bases lay between the germline ends. This CDR3 is built from 15 residues. CDR1 is SGHRS, CDR2 YFSETQ, per germline. Source: peripheral blood, taken 28 days after the second AZD1222 dose. J is TRBJ2-3 and V is TRBV5-1; a possible D gene is TRBD2 (5 bases). This TCR came from an adult who received the AZD1222 COVID-19 vaccine. The CDR3 DNA reads as TGCGCCAGCAGCTTAAGCGGAACTAGCACAGATACGCAGTATTTT. This encodes CASSLSGTSTDTQYF.